The TCR beta chain described here comes from a study of blood T cell repertoires in COVID-19. On the study more broadly: The samples span acute and convalescent COVID-19 from the United States, Italy and Spain. T cells, B-cell-depleted T cells, or PBMCs supplied cDNA or gDNA.

Per the study methods: How many nucleated cells were present was estimated from reference gene primer amplification. The table came from immunoSEQ multiplex PCR; TCRdb's copy has only in-frame clones and leaves some out. Clone size and the V and J calls come from that table; the DNA yielded D and trimming. The repertoire holds 300,000 to 350,000 clones, with about nine tenths as singletons. Germline assignment: CDR1 LNHDA and CDR2 SQIVND (reference sequence). Trimming cost V 9 bases and J 2 bases; bases outside gene matches: 10. This CDR3 is 16 amino acids long. The sequenced sample consisted of peripheral blood. The chain joins TRBV19 to TRBJ1-5; TRBD1 matches 10 bases. The clonotype comes from a man between 18 and 35 years old with active or convalescent COVID-19. The CDR3 region is CASSLDRGLGNQPQHF. The CDR3 nucleotides are TGTGCCAGCTCCTTAGACAGGGGGCTGGGCAATCAGCCCCAGCATTTT.